This T cell receptor (beta chain) was recovered during a study of tumor-infiltrating lymphocytes in oesophageal squamous cell carcinoma. V lost 5 bases, J lost 4 bases, and 14 bases lay in between. Looked up from germline, CDR1 is MNHNY and CDR2 is SVGAGI (reference sequence). The CDR3 has 14 residues. TCRdb re-derived calls from the PCR reads in MiXCR, one entry per CDR3 protein. The sample consists of about 20,000 distinct CDR3 sequences, 35% to 50% of them appearing once. This TCR derives from a male donor with esophageal squamous cell carcinoma. The sample taken for sequencing was esophageal tumor tissue. The genes are TRBV6-6 and TRBJ1-2; D may be TRBD1 (6 bases). This CDR3 is CASSGGRDGYGYTF. The CDR3 bases are TGTGCCAGCAGTGGGGGGCGCGATGGCTATGGCTACACCTTC.